These 12 T cell receptor beta chains share one sample of origin, sequenced in a study of T-cell memory formation after mild COVID-19. TCRdb re-analysed the 5' RACE reads in MiXCR, keeping a single row per CDR3 protein. The sample lists about 290,000 distinct CDR3 sequences, about 15% occurring once. The material sequenced was PBMCs or a T cell subset sorted from them (not recorded which). The receptors here all came from a man aged 18-30 years who had mild COVID-19 (a few samples of this study predate the infection). Cell type and time point are not known.

A few counts support this clonotype. This rearrangement joins TRBV7-2 to TRBJ1-1; D gene ambiguous. Per germline, CDR1 SGHTA and CDR2 FQGNSA. This CDR3 contains 16 residues. V lost 2 bases and J lost 1, with 14 bases in between. The CDR3 protein is CASSLRSSGPNTEAFF. The CDR3 DNA reads TGTGCCAGCAGCTTAAGAAGTTCAGGCCCGAACACTGAAGCTTTCTTT. Complete variable domain (other parts from reference TRBV7-2 and TRBJ1-1): GAGVSQSPSNKVTEKGKDVELRCDPISGHTALYWYRQSLGQGLEFLIYFQGNSAPDKSGLPSDRFSAERTGGSVSTLTIQRTQQEDSAVYLCASSLRSSGPNTEAFFGQGTRLTVV.

This clonotype was picked up many times. The J gene is TRBJ1-5, the V gene TRBV27; D perhaps matches TRBD1 (5 bases). V was trimmed by 0 bases and J by 13 bases, leaving 13 bases between them. The CDR3 totals 13 residues. The germline V gene encodes CDR1 MNHEY and CDR2 SMNVEV (reference sequence). The CDR3 loop is CASSLSPRGRQHF. CDR3 in DNA: TGTGCCAGCAGTTTATCGCCCCGGGGCAGACAGCATTTT.

CDR3: CASSLWVGAGNEQFF. The CDR3 DNA sequence: TGTGCCAGCAGCTTATGGGTTGGCGCTGGCAATGAGCAGTTCTTC. This rearrangement joins TRBV7-2 to TRBJ2-1; D is unresolved. This CDR3 region has 15 residues. Germline V gene sequence: CDR1 SGHTA, CDR2 FQGNSA. The ends were cut back, 2 bases at V and 6 bases at J, with 14 bases in the middle.

In this sample, this clonotype turned up a few times. V is TRBV4-3 and J is TRBJ2-3; D possibly uses TRBD1 or TRBD2 (6 bases each). With 4 bases removed from V and 4 bases from J, the gap between germline ends came to 15 bases. CDR1 is LGHNA and CDR2 is YSLEER in the germline V gene. This CDR3 has 15 residues. CDR3 DNA: TGCGCCAGCAGCCGCCTTCGGGGGCTCTCAGATACGCAGTATTTT. Translating it yields CASSRLRGLSDTQYF.

A few counts support this clonotype. V gene TRBV5-1 combines with J gene TRBJ2-3; D unresolved. The V end was cut by 4 bases, the J end by 0 bases, with 6 bases between. This CDR3 comprises 13 residues. In germline, CDR1 is SGHRS, CDR2 YFSETQ. The CDR3 nucleotides are TGCGCCAGCAGCGAACATAGCACAGATACGCAGTATTTT. It encodes CASSEHSTDTQYF.

The chain couples TRBV10-2 to TRBJ1-1, with 8 bases fitting TRBD1. V lost 5 bases to trimming and J lost 1 base; unmatched junction nucleotides: 3. The germline gives CDR1 WSHSY, CDR2 SAAADI. The CDR3 is made up of 14 amino acids. The CDR3 DNA follows: TGCGCCAGCAGTAAGACAGGGGCGAACACTGAAGCTTTCTTT. Translated: CASSKTGANTEAFF.

V is TRBV20-1 and J is TRBJ2-3; 11 bases map to TRBD2. Germline lookup yields CDR1 DFQATT and CDR2 SNEGSKA (reference sequence). The V and J ends lost 4 bases and 6 bases, in that order; junction bases with no gene match: 6. The CDR3 is 14 residues long. DNA of the CDR3: TGCAGTGCTAAGATAGCGGGGGGGCCGGATACGCAGTATTTT. This translates into CSAKIAGGPDTQYF.

This clonotype has a handful of counts. This chain uses TRBV20-1 with TRBJ1-1; D is perhaps TRBD1 (6 bases). The CDR3 contains 13 residues. Trimming pared 6 bases from V and 7 bases from J, leaving 18 bases between. Germline CDR1 is DFQATT and CDR2 is SNEGSKA (reference sequence). For the CDR3, the DNA is TGCAGTGCCCCAAACCAGGGGACCGATGAAGCTTTCTTT. Amino acid sequence: CSAPNQGTDEAFF.

The CDR3 loop reads CASSLRGGHGLSGNTIYF. The DNA for the CDR3 is TGTGCCAGCAGCCTCCGTGGGGGGCACGGCCTCTCTGGAAACACCATATATTTT. The chain is built from TRBV9 and TRBJ1-3, with D perhaps matching TRBD1 (6 bases). In germline, CDR1 is SGDLS, CDR2 YYNGEE. The V end lost 4 bases, the J end lost 0 bases, and 20 bases lay between the germline ends. This CDR3 region has 18 residues.

This clonotype came up a few times. The V and J genes are TRBV19 and TRBJ1-5; D possibly corresponds to TRBD1 (5 bases). V was trimmed by 7 bases and J by 2 bases, leaving 15 bases between them. This CDR3 is built from 15 residues. Germline V gives CDR1 LNHDA, CDR2 SQIVND (reference sequence). CDR3 sequence: CASMPGPSGNQPQHF. CDR3 nucleotide sequence: TGTGCCAGTATGCCGGGACCGTCCGGCAATCAGCCCCAGCATTTT. Complete variable domain (other parts from reference TRBV19 and TRBJ1-5): DGGITQSPKYLFRKEGQNVTLSCEQNLNHDAMYWYRQDPGQGLRLIYYSQIVNDFQKGDIAEGYSVSREKKESFPLTVTSAQKNPTAFYLCASMPGPSGNQPQHFGDGTRLSIL.

Comment on this clonotype: A read error may explain this, as a much larger clone is one base away. The CDR3, as DNA: TGTGCCAGCAGCTTAGAATCGGGGTATACTGGCCACACCTTC. This codes for CASSLESGYTGHTF. The chain links TRBV7-2 to TRBJ1-2; no firm D call. In germline, CDR1 is SGHTA, CDR2 FQGNSA. This CDR3 is 14 amino acids long.

This clonotype showed up just a few times. The rearrangement joins TRBV20-1 to TRBJ2-1; D not certain. Trimming left V 3 bases short and J 10 bases short, with 7 bases between. This CDR3 is built from 10 residues. Germline CDR1 and CDR2: DFQATT and SNEGSKA (reference sequence). For the CDR3, the DNA is TGCAGTGCTAGCGCCGGGGAGCAGTTCTTC. Encoded protein: CSASAGEQFF.